These T cell receptor beta chains were read from a single sample in a study of T cells in Graves' hyperthyroidism and ophthalmopathy. TCRdb used MiXCR to reprocess the multiplex PCR reads, holding one entry per CDR3 protein. The sample carries approximately 630,000 distinct CDR3 sequences, around 15% recorded once. The specimen was blood. The origin of the receptors is a woman younger than 45 with Graves' hyperthyroidism. Both conserved end residues are part of each CDR3.

V	J	CDR3
TRBV20-1	TRBJ1-1	CSAPARQSGLTEAFF
TRBV10-3	TRBJ2-1	CAISEAGQRSSHEQFF
TRBV7-2	TRBJ2-5	CASSLGSSGRFDF
TRBV28	TRBJ2-7	CASSLWQSSYEQYF
TRBV18	TRBJ2-3	CASSRRKSTDTQYF
TRBV5-1	TRBJ1-2	CASRPTGDWGYTF
TRBV12-3/TRBV12-4	TRBJ2-1	CASRLYNEQFF
TRBV7-2	TRBJ1-5	CASSLDNQPQHF
TRBV3-1	TRBJ2-3	CASSQGGGRGAQYF
TRBV3-1	TRBJ1-5	CASSQGQIQPQHF
TRBV11-2	TRBJ2-7	CASSLVEGPFYEQYF
TRBV20-1	TRBJ2-1	CSALGTLTRAGYNEQFF
TRBV9	TRBJ1-3	CASSPADAGNTIYF
TRBV11-2	TRBJ2-3	CASSWGFGTDTQYF
TRBV20-1	TRBJ2-3	CSARFGSTDTQYF
TRBV20-1	TRBJ2-7	CSARGRYSYEQYF
TRBV29-1	TRBJ2-3	CSVEDGLADTQYF
TRBV28	TRBJ2-1	CASSSWTGFNEQFF
TRBV6-1	TRBJ1-2	CASSGQANYGYTF
TRBV5-1	TRBJ2-6	CASSLQTGGGANVLTF
TRBV28	TRBJ1-2	CASAGGIVGYTF
TRBV29-1	TRBJ2-2	CSGEVRNTGELFF
TRBV19	TRBJ2-1	CASSISGTGGYNEQLF
TRBV28	TRBJ1-5	CASSPSEGFGNQPQHF
TRBV28	TRBJ2-1	CASSLPLGANEQFF
TRBV2	TRBJ2-3	CASSELLLTDTQYF
TRBV30	TRBJ1-1	CAWTHDRFEAFF
TRBV28	TRBJ2-7	CASSLRQGQAYEQYF
TRBV3-1	TRBJ1-6	CASSLEPTRRDSPLHF
TRBV7-2	TRBJ2-7	CASSPPAAGAFSYEQYF
TRBV7-2	TRBJ2-7	CASRISPYEQYF
TRBV15	TRBJ1-4	CATSSDRGEKLFF
TRBV3-1	TRBJ1-2	CASSRGWAYGYTF
TRBV2	TRBJ2-7	CASSELTSGKGEQYF
TRBV3-1	TRBJ1-3	CASSQDPLSGTHGNTICF
TRBV18	TRBJ2-7	CATALGTGRSYEQYF
TRBV14	TRBJ2-5	CASSQVTPGLDVQETQYF
TRBV27	TRBJ2-5	CASMGTAEQETQYF
TRBV7-9	TRBJ1-1	CASSPRQAGLTEAFF
TRBV5-1	TRBJ1-2	CASSLKGDYGYTF
TRBV25-1	TRBJ2-7	CASSNQGGTYEQYF
TRBV28	TRBJ1-1	CASSAVWGDTEAFF
TRBV19	TRBJ1-2	CASSIVLSTALNYGYTF
TRBV29-1	TRBJ2-1	CSVEWRRGEQFF
TRBV20-1	TRBJ2-2	CSARQPTGELFF
TRBV6-4	TRBJ1-5	CASSEQGLSNQPQHF
TRBV7-2	TRBJ2-5	CASSPTGSRETQYF
TRBV28	TRBJ1-1	CASSLPGVGNTEAFF
TRBV28	TRBJ2-7	CASSSGTSGRGAGYEQYF
TRBV9	TRBJ2-5	CASSLEGGSQYF
TRBV4-2	TRBJ2-3	CASSQNRLAGDRSTDTQYF
TRBV4-2	TRBJ2-1	CASSQEELAGYVEQFF
TRBV28	TRBJ1-2	CASSLPGGGTF
TRBV7-9	TRBJ2-1	CASSSTLSYNEQFF